This TCR beta chain was captured by sequencing in a study of T cell repertoires in cytomegalovirus infection. Study overall: Public TCR beta signatures provided an indication of both CMV infection and a matching HLA type. General study results and limits: What dominated the ex vivo response were HLA-C-restricted CMV-specific TCR beta clonotypes. Cumulative frequency (of public TCR beta family members) identified carriers of CMV plus the relevant HLA.

J lost 2 bases, V lost 5 bases, and 5 bases had no gene match. This CDR3 is built from 15 residues. Per the germline V gene, CDR1 is MNHEY and CDR2 is SVGAGI. To note about this clonotype: Its matching antigen is unknown.

In TCRdb, the reads were re-called with MiXCR into one record per CDR3 protein. The repertoire holds around 330,000 distinct CDR3 sequences, with 17% as singletons. Sequencing was done on a sample of PBMCs. The chain links TRBV6-5 to TRBJ1-2, with 10 bases lining up with TRBD1. The sequence came from a human donor in good health (CMV status not recorded). Some clones in this sample may be carry-over from other donors' samples. DNA for the CDR3: TGTGCCAGCAGTAAATGGACAGGGGGGAACTATGGCTACACCTTC. Residues: CASSKWTGGNYGYTF.